The present entry profiles one TCR beta chain with its context. What it binds is not known. Between the trimmed V and J ends, which lost 9 bases and 9 bases, there was a span of 14 bases. The CDR3 loop spans 11 amino acids. CDR1 is SGHDN, CDR2 FVKESK, per germline. The data derive from a study of T cell repertoires in cytomegalovirus infection. TCRdb reprocessed the reads via MiXCR and lists one record per CDR3 protein. The sample includes about 830,000 distinct CDR3 sequences, roughly 33% of them seen just once. V gene TRBV14 combines with J gene TRBJ1-1; D remains ambiguous. The source of this sequence is a human donor in good health (CMV status not recorded). Some clones in this sample may be carry-over from other donors' samples. The sample was cultured CD8+ T cells from PBMCs, taken from culture after CMV antigen stimulation. CDR3 DNA sequence: TGTGCCAGACCTAGGAAGGGCCAAGCTTTCTTT. Its translation is CARPRKGQAFF.